This T cell receptor beta chain was captured in a study of blood T cells in healthy people across ages. Study-wide results and caveats: Researchers report that TCR beta diversity correlated strongly with naive T cell percentage. Long-lived donors carried more naive CD4+ cells and greater diversity than aged donors.

Donors were healthy Caucasian individuals from Russia aged roughly 6 to 90. Comment on this clonotype: Its specificity is unknown.

CDR1 and CDR2 (germline): SGHTA, FQGNSA. The CDR3 loop spans 13 amino acids. V was pared by 3 bases and J by 6 bases, with 11 bases between. The authors ran a second PCR of about 6 to 11 cycles using a sample-barcoded 5' primer and a J-beta primer mix. Via MiXCR, TCRdb re-called the 5' RACE reads, giving one row per CDR3 protein. The sample comprises hundreds of thousands of distinct CDR3 sequences, approximately 48% of which are singletons, and about 19% rests with the top ten. The chain couples TRBV7-2 to TRBJ1-2; D remains unclear. The sequence came from a man between 60 and 75 years old in good health. Sequenced: blood. In DNA form, the CDR3 reads TGTGCCAGCAGCTTGTTGTTGGGGAATGGCTACACCTTC. As protein: CASSLLLGNGYTF.